Ten or more counts support the clone carrying this T cell receptor beta chain. Preparation of TCR beta libraries was done by quantitative 5'-RACE with molecular barcodes. MiXCR was run by TCRdb on the 5' RACE reads, yielding one entry per CDR3 protein. The data contain a few hundred thousand distinct CDR3 sequences, 24% of them singletons. This sample was taken from a study of CD8 T cells in ankylosing spondylitis. The CDR3 runs 15 residues. Between the trimmed V and J ends, which lost 3 bases and 3 bases, there was a span of 12 bases. Sequencing was performed on blood, either unsorted or a sorted T cell fraction (not recorded which). The chain uses TRBV12-3 or TRBV12-4 and TRBJ1-5, with TRBD1 as a possible D gene (6 bases). The source is a male donor with ankylosing spondylitis or in good health (not recorded which). CDR3 amino acids: CASSFQGGLNQPQHF. In DNA form, the CDR3 reads TGTGCCAGCAGTTTCCAAGGGGGTCTCAATCAGCCCCAGCATTTT.